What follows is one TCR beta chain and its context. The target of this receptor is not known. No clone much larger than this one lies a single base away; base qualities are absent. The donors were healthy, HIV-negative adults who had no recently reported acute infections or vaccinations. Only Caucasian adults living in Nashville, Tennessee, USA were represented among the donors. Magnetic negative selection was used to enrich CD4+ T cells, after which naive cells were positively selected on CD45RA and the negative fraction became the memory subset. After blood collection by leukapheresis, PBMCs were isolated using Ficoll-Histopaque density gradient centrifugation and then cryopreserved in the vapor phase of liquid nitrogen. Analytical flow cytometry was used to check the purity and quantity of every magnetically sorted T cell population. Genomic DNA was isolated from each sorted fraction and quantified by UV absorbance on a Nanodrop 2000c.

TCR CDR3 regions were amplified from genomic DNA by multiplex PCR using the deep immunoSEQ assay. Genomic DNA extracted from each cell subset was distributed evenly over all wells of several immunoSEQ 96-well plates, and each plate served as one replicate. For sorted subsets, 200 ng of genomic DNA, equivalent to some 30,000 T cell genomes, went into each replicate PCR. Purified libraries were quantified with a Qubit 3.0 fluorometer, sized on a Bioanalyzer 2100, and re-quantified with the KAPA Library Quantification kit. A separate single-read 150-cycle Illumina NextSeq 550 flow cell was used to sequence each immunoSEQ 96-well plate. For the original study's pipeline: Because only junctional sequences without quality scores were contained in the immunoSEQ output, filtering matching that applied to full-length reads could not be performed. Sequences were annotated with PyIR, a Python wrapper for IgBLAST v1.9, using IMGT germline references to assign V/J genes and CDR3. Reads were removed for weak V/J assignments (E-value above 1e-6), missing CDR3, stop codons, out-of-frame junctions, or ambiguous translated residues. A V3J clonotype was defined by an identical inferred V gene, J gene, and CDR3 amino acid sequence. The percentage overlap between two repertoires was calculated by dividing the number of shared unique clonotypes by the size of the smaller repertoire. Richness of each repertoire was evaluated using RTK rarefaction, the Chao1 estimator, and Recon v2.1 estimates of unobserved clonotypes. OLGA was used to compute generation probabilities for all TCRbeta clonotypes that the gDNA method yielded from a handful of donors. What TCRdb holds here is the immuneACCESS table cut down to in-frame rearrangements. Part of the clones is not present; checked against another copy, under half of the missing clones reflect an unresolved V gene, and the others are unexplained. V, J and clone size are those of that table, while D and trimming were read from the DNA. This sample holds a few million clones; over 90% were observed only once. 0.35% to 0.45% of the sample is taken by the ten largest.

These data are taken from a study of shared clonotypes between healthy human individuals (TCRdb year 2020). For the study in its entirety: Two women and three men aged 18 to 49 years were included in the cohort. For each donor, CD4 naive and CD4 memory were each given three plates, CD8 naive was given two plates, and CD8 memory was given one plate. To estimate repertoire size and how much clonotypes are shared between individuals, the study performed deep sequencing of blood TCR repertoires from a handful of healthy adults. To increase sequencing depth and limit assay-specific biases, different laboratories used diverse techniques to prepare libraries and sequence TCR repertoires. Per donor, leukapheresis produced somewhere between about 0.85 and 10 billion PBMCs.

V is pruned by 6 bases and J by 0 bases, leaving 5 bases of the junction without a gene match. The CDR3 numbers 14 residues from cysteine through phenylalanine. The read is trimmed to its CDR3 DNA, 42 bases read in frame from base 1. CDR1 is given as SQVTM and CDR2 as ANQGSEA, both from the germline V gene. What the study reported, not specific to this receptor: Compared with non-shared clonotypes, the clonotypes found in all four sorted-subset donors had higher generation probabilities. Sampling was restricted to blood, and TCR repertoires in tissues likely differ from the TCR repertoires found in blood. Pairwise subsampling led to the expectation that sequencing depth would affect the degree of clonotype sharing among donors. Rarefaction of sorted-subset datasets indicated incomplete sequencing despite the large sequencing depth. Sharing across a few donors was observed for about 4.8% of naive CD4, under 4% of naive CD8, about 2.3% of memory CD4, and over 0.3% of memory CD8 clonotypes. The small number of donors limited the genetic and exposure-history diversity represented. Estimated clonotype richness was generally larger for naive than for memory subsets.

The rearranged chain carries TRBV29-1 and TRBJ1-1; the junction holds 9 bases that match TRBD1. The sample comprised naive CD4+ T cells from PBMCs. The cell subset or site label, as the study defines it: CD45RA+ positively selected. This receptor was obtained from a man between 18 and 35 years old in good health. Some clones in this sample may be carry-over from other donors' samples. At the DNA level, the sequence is TGCAGCGTCTACCGACAGGGGGTGAACACTGAAGCTTTCTTT. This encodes CSVYRQGVNTEAFF.